This note documents a single T cell receptor (beta chain) sequence. The clone's antigen remains unknown. One base away there is no much larger clone; base qualities are not given. Donors formed part of the validation cohort, which comprised 120 subjects and was distinct from the first cohort of 550 to 850 subjects. The protocol used for the library was the immunoSEQ multiplex PCR assay. Turning to the authors' computational methods: A statistical classification framework was developed to diagnose cytomegalovirus status using the catalog of TCR beta chain sequences. TCRdb's version of the immuneACCESS table is confined to in-frame rearrangements and falls short of the full clone set. An unresolved V gene accounts for under half of the shortfall where checked; the remainder is of unknown origin. V, J and clone size reflect that table, while D and trimming were determined from the DNA. In this sample the table shows about 82,000 clones, about 95% of which occur a single time. The ten most abundant clones make up 0.69% of the sample.

CDR1 and CDR2 are drawn from the germline V gene: MDHEN, SYDVKM. Relative to germline, V is missing 5 bases and J is missing 5 bases, with 22 bases of the junction outside any gene match. Its CDR3 holds 20 amino acids, cysteine through phenylalanine. Only CDR3 DNA is held: 60 bases, read in frame from base 1. The data derive from a study of cytomegalovirus exposure and HLA in healthy donors (TCRdb year 2017). A note on the overall study: A later analysis indicated that the 90 to 150 validation repertoires were generated on the platform also employed for the 670 or so repertoires of the first cohort. The study aimed to test whether signatures of past pathogen exposure could be identified by cataloging public T cell receptors. Besides the first cohort of 500 to 700 subjects, a separate validation cohort made up of roughly 130 different subjects was used. High-throughput TCR immunosequencing, statistical association of individual TCRs with disease status, and machine learning were combined to predict cytomegalovirus infection status. What the authors observed across the whole study: Cytomegalovirus status was reported to be diagnosed by the classifier with high specificity and sensitivity in both the original and validation cohorts. A later analysis had no HLA typing for the validation cohort, so co-occurrence there was scored across all 130 or so repertoires. A later analysis found that TCRs clustered in the first cohort also tended to co-occur in the roughly 120 validation repertoires, with approximately 93% of cluster scores above 0. A few of the identified cytomegalovirus-associated TCR beta chains were confirmed in vitro to be specific for cytomegalovirus antigens. The authors suggested that the approach could potentially be generalized to other disease states and immunological phenotypes. Across donors, most TCR sequences were observed very rarely, whereas some public TCRs were present in many individuals. The study gave a list of roughly 150 TCR beta chains associated with cytomegalovirus.

Sequences were obtained from PBMCs. This receptor was identified in a woman between 18 and 29 years old in good health and CMV-seronegative. The rearranged chain carries TRBV28 and TRBJ2-7; 12 bases in the junction line up with TRBD2. This receptor has the CDR3 CASSPRVQWGSSGRANEQYF. The nucleotide sequence is given as TGTGCCAGCAGTCCCCGCGTTCAGTGGGGGTCTAGCGGGAGGGCCAACGAGCAGTACTTC.